This record concerns one TCR beta chain sequence. Generated by immunoSEQ multiplex PCR, the TCRdb table keeps only in-frame clones and is missing some. The sample carries hundreds of thousands of clones, approximately 86% recorded once. CDR1 KGHSH and CDR2 LQKENI come from the germline V gene. V lost 3 bases, J lost 1 base, and 3 bases stayed unmatched. There are 16 residues in the CDR3. The sample comes from a study of blood T cell repertoires in COVID-19. The V gene is TRBV18, the J gene TRBJ2-3; TRBD2 matches at 11 bases. The source of this sequence is a woman aged 70-85 years with COVID-19, enrolled during active disease. The sample taken for sequencing was peripheral blood. CDR3 sequence (DNA): TGTGCCAGCTCACCTCTAGCGGGGGGACGCACAGATACGCAGTATTTT. This sequence encodes CASSPLAGGRTDTQYF.